One sample yielded the 12 T cell receptor beta chains listed below, sequenced in a study of T-cell reconstitution after alpha-beta-depleted transplantation in children. TCRbeta library construction was performed incorporating unique molecular identifiers. From the PCR reads, TCRdb called clonotypes with MiXCR, one entry per CDR3 protein. The sample lists about 300,000 distinct CDR3 sequences, around 10% occurring once. The material sequenced was PBMCs, taken before TCRalphabeta/CD19-depleted stem cell transplant. The receptors come from a boy under two years old with acute myeloid leukemia, due to receive a stem cell transplant.

This clonotype occurred many times. CDR3 sequence (DNA): TGTGCCAGCAGCTTAGCACTAATTGGTGAGCAGTTCTTC. Its translation is CASSLALIGEQFF. The chain has TRBV7-2 and TRBJ2-1, with D hard to call. CDR3 size: 13 residues. Trimming took 0 bases from V and 9 from J, leaving 9 bases between them. Germline CDR1 SGHTA, CDR2 FQGNSA.

This clonotype was counted ten times or more. The V and J genes are TRBV7-2 and TRBJ2-2; D unresolved. Germline V gives CDR1 SGHTA, CDR2 FQGNSA. V lost 2 bases and J lost 6, with 13 bases in between. There are 15 residues in the CDR3. This CDR3 is CASSLWLVSAGELFF. In nucleotides, the CDR3 is TGTGCCAGCAGCTTATGGCTAGTCTCGGCCGGGGAGCTGTTTTTT.

In nucleotides, the CDR3 is TGTGCCAGTAGTATATGGGGATTACAAGAGACCCAGTACTTC. Translation: CASSIWGLQETQYF. The rearrangement joins TRBV19 to TRBJ2-5, with D hard to call. This CDR3 spans 14 amino acids. Trimming pared 2 bases from V and 2 bases from J, leaving 9 bases between. The germline gives CDR1 LNHDA, CDR2 SQIVND (reference sequence). Full variable domain (outside the CDR3, taken from reference TRBV19 and TRBJ2-5): DGGITQSPKYLFRKEGQNVTLSCEQNLNHDAMYWYRQDPGQGLRLIYYSQIVNDFQKGDIAEGYSVSREKKESFPLTVTSAQKNPTAFYLCASSIWGLQETQYFGPGTRLLVL.

This clonotype has ten or more counts. A junction boundary mismatches the germline segment, possibly from a read error. The chain couples TRBV20-1 to TRBJ1-6; no clear D gene. Germline loops: CDR1 DFQATT, CDR2 SNEGSKA (reference sequence). The CDR3 is 15 amino acids. This CDR3 is CSARGIYLYNSPLHF. CDR3 DNA sequence: TGCAGTGCGAGAGGGATCTACCTATATAATTCACCCCTCCACTTT.

This clonotype was counted ten times or more. The chain has TRBV29-1 and TRBJ2-7, with 9 positions matching TRBD1. The CDR3 covers 12 residues. V gave up 5 bases and J gave up 6 bases; unmatched junction bases: 5. Germline V gene sequence: CDR1 SQVTM, CDR2 ANQGSEA. The CDR3, as DNA: TGCAGCGTTTCCGGGACAGGGCGCGAGCAGTACTTC. Translating it yields CSVSGTGREQYF.

This clonotype appeared a few times. The chain links TRBV20-1 to TRBJ1-1; unclear D gene. This CDR3 has 14 residues. Trimming shortened V by 0 bases and J by 1 base, and 9 bases separated the two germline ends. Germline V gene data show CDR1 as DFQATT and CDR2 as SNEGSKA (reference sequence). The DNA of the CDR3 is TGCAGTGCTAGAGAGGGAGGGCCGAACACTGAAGCTTTCTTT. Translating it yields CSAREGGPNTEAFF.

V gene TRBV10-3 combines with J gene TRBJ1-6, with D possibly TRBD1 on 6 matching bases. CDR1 and CDR2 (germline): ENHRY, SYGVKD. V lost 5 bases and J 10 bases, leaving 12 bases between the germline ends. CDR3 length: 13 amino acids. The CDR3 DNA is TGTGCCATCAGTTCAGGGGATGTATCACCCCTCCACTTT. It translates to CAISSGDVSPLHF.

A word on this clonotype: A read error may explain this, as a much larger clone is one base away. The chain uses TRBV28 and TRBJ2-3, with a weak D call TRBD1 (5 bases). The germline V gene has CDR1 MDHEN and CDR2 SYDVKM. There are 13 residues in the CDR3. CDR3 in amino acids: CGSSSDSPDTQYF. The CDR3 DNA reads as TGTGGCAGCAGTTCCGACAGTCCAGATACGCAGTATTTT.

This clonotype showed up many times. J is TRBJ1-1 and V is TRBV29-1; tentatively, D is TRBD1 (6 bases). Germline values: CDR1 SQVTM, CDR2 ANQGSEA. Deletions cut 2 bases from V and 8 bases from J, with 12 bases between. This CDR3 contains 12 residues. CDR3 amino acids: CSVESDSPEAFF. The DNA for the CDR3 is TGCAGCGTTGAATCGGACAGTCCCGAAGCTTTCTTT. Full variable domain (remainder filled in from reference TRBV29-1 and TRBJ1-1): SAVISQKPSRDICQRGTSLTIQCQVDSQVTMMFWYRQQPGQSLTLIATANQGSEATYESGFVIDKFPISRPNLTFSTLTVSNMSPEDSSIYLCSVESDSPEAFFGQGTRLTVV.

The gene calls are TRBV6-1 and TRBJ1-1; D gene unclear. This CDR3 has 15 amino acids. Germline V gives CDR1 MNHNS, CDR2 SASEGT. V was shortened by 4 bases and J by 1 base, with 13 bases between the two germline ends. In DNA, the CDR3 is TGTGCCAGCAGTGGACGGGTTAACTGGAACACTGAAGCTTTCTTT. This translates into CASSGRVNWNTEAFF.

The CDR3 is CASSYGRLTDTQYF. CDR3 in DNA: TGTGCCAGCAGTTACGGCAGGCTAACAGATACGCAGTATTTT. V gene TRBV6-5 combines with J gene TRBJ2-3, with D hard to call. Trimming removed 2 bases from V and 3 bases from J, with 9 bases in between. The germline V gene encodes CDR1 MNHEY and CDR2 SVGAGI. The length of the CDR3 is 14 residues.

This clonotype was counted many times. The chain uses TRBV7-8 and TRBJ2-5; D might be TRBD1 (5 bases). Trimming removed 2 bases at V and 2 bases at J, with 12 bases between. Germline-derived CDR1 and CDR2 are SGHVS and FQNEAQ. The length of the CDR3 is 15 residues. The CDR3 region is CASSLIRALQETQYF. CDR3 in DNA: TGTGCCAGCAGCTTAATCAGGGCCCTACAAGAGACCCAGTACTTC.